This T cell receptor (beta chain) was recovered during a study of T cell responses to AZD1222 COVID-19 vaccine. Study information: Researchers grouped second doses given at about 4 or about 12 weeks into one pool.

Sequencing was performed with immunoSEQ multiplex PCR; in TCRdb, only in-frame clones are kept and a portion is missing. The table includes 110,000 or so clones, approximately 90% detected once. The V end was cut by 1 base, the J end by 2 bases, with 11 bases between. The CDR3 contains 15 residues. Germline V lookup: CDR1 KGHSH, CDR2 LQKENI. Findings and limits, study-wide: The repertoires were collected only after the peak T cell response. The study identified only six AZD1222 recipients as seropositive at baseline. The donors showed a predominance of white British ancestry and of females, with possible underestimation of clonal diversity.

Comment on this clone: The antigen is undetermined.

This receptor was obtained from an adult in good health. The chain links TRBV18 to TRBJ1-1; D might be TRBD1 (5 bases). Sequences were derived from peripheral blood, sampled on day 0 of AZD1222 vaccination. As DNA, the CDR3 is TGTGCCAGCTCACCACGGGGGGGAGAAAACACTGAAGCTTTCTTT. Translated, it gives CASSPRGGENTEAFF.